A single sample is the source of the 5 T cell receptor beta chains below, sequenced in a study of cytomegalovirus exposure and HLA in healthy donors. Assay: immunoSEQ multiplex PCR; the TCRdb copy retains only in-frame clones and omits some. The table shows around 190,000 clones, with approximately 86% occurring only once. Sample: PBMCs. Receptors were obtained from a man aged 30 to 39 in good health and CMV-seropositive.

The chain carries TRBV30 and TRBJ2-5; possibly TRBD1 for D (5 bases). This CDR3 is 13 amino acids long. V lost 0 bases and J lost 7, with 12 bases in between. Germline CDR1 and CDR2: GTSNPN and SVGIG (reference sequence). The CDR3 sequence is CAWSVRGDGTQYF. In DNA form, the CDR3 reads TGTGCCTGGAGTGTAAGGGGTGATGGGACCCAGTACTTC.

The V call is TRBV6-1, the J call TRBJ1-2; D is unresolved. This CDR3 is 14 amino acids long. The germline CDR1 and CDR2 sequences are MNHNS and SASEGT. Between the trimmed V and J ends, which lost 2 bases and 7 bases, there was a span of 14 bases. The CDR3, as DNA: TGTGCCAGCAGTGAAATTGGTGGATCGGGTGGCTACACCTTC. Its translation is CASSEIGGSGGYTF.

Only a few counts were recorded for this clone. The chain links TRBV18 to TRBJ2-7; D unclear. The CDR3 runs 13 residues. The V and J ends lost 0 bases and 3 bases respectively, with 6 bases between them. The V gene's germline CDR1 is KGHSH and CDR2 LQKENI. The CDR3 nucleotides are TGTGCCAGCTCACCACCCTCGATCTACGAGCAGTACTTC. Protein: CASSPPSIYEQYF.

This chain joins TRBV2 and TRBJ2-5, with D unclear. CDR3 length equals 11 residues. Germline V lookup: CDR1 SNHLY, CDR2 FYNNEI. Deletions cut 9 bases from V and 5 bases from J, with 10 bases between. The CDR3 region has the DNA TGTGCCAGTCACCGGATGGAGACCCAGTACTTC. This codes for CASHRMETQYF.

The chain combines TRBV19 with TRBJ2-2, with 11 bases fitting TRBD1. The germline CDR1 and CDR2 sequences are LNHDA and SQIVND (reference sequence). The CDR3 totals 14 residues. V trimming: 7 bases; J trimming: 6 bases; junction bases outside the gene matches: 4. CDR3 DNA sequence: TGTGCCAGTAAGGGGACAGGGGGGGCCGGGGAGCTGTTTTTT. It encodes CASKGTGGAGELFF.